This T cell receptor beta chain was recorded in a study of T cell changes during pregnancy in multiple sclerosis (dated by TCRdb to the late 2010s). A note on the overall study: The study looked at changes in the T cell repertoire across pregnancy in women with multiple sclerosis.

As for this clone: No antigen is known for it. Within one base of it there is no much larger clone, and no base qualities were kept.

CDR3 length: 16 amino acids, cysteine to phenylalanine. The DNA shown is the 48-base CDR3, in frame from base 1. Unmatched junction bases come to 7, with V trimmed by 5 bases and J by 0 bases. The germline V gene encodes CDR1 SGHVS and CDR2 FQNEAQ. The receptor library was made with the immunoSEQ multiplex PCR assay. The source is immuneACCESS, and TCRdb retained only in-frame sequences with V and J called. Part of the clones is not carried over; for the studies checked, unresolved V genes explain less than half of this, and the remainder is unexplained. The sample includes more than 25,000 clones, with 91% observed a single time. Around 3.9% of the sample comes from the top ten.

The source material was CD8+ T cells from peripheral blood mononuclear cells, sampled in the second trimester of pregnancy. The chain employs TRBV7-8 and TRBJ2-4; 7 bases in the middle match TRBD1. The sequence was collected from a female donor in good health, enrolled as a control in a pregnancy study. CDR3 region: CASSPDRDLAKNIQYF. The DNA reads as follows: TGTGCCAGCAGCCCCGACAGGGACCTAGCCAAAAACATTCAGTACTTC.